Below, 6 T cell receptor beta chains from the same sample are listed, as sequenced in a study of blood T cell repertoires in COVID-19. Assay used: immunoSEQ multiplex PCR; TCRdb lists only in-frame clones, some missing. The sample includes fewer than 350,000 clones, roughly 90% seen only once; the top ten take approximately 8.8%. The specimen was PBMCs or T cells enriched from blood (not recorded which). The origin of the receptors is a woman in her thirties or forties who had recovered from COVID-19.

The chain combines TRBV11-3 with TRBJ2-2; tentative D call: TRBD1 (5 bases). Deletions cut 0 bases from V and 5 bases from J, with 10 bases between. The length of the CDR3 is 15 residues. From germline, CDR1 is SGHNT and CDR2 YENEEA. CDR3 DNA: TGTGCCAGCAGCTTAGAAGGGGCTGGGACCGGGGAGCTGTTTTTT. Translation gives CASSLEGAGTGELFF. The full variable domain, rest sourced from reference TRBV11-3 and TRBJ2-2, is EAGVVQSPRYKIIEKKQPVAFWCNPISGHNTLYWYLQNLGQGPELLIRYENEEAVDDSQLPKDRFSAERLKGVDSTLKIQPAELGDSAVYLCASSLEGAGTGELFFGEGSRLTVL.

The chain combines TRBV18 with TRBJ2-7; 9 bases are a match to TRBD1. The CDR3 contains 15 residues. Germline V gene lookup returns CDR1 KGHSH and CDR2 LQKENI. The V and J ends lost 4 bases and 3 bases, in that order; junction bases with no gene match: 7. The CDR3 loop reads CASSQPGQGNYEQYF. In DNA, the CDR3 is TGTGCCAGCTCACAACCGGGACAGGGAAACTACGAGCAGTACTTC.

The genes are TRBV13 and TRBJ2-7; TRBD2 might be the D (5 bases). Trimming shortened V by 2 bases and J by 7 bases, and 12 bases separated the two germline ends. The V gene's germline CDR1 is PRHDT and CDR2 FYEKMQ (reference sequence). This CDR3 has 13 residues. This CDR3 is CASSLSFRGEQYF. Here the CDR3 DNA reads TGTGCCAGCAGCTTATCCTTCCGAGGGGAGCAGTACTTC.

V gene TRBV5-4 combines with J gene TRBJ2-1; the match to TRBD2 covers 14 bases. In germline, CDR1 is SGHNT, CDR2 YYREEE (reference sequence). The trim removed 0 bases at V and 9 bases at J, leaving 2 bases unmatched. The CDR3 is 15 residues long. CDR3 DNA: TGTGCCAGCAGCTTGGGACTAGCGGGAGGGGGTGAGCAGTTCTTC. Protein: CASSLGLAGGGEQFF.

The J gene is TRBJ1-1, the V gene TRBV28; D is perhaps TRBD1 (5 bases). V was pared by 7 bases and J by 5 bases, with 17 bases between. Per the germline V gene, CDR1 is MDHEN and CDR2 is SYDVKM. The CDR3 runs 14 residues. The CDR3 reads CASTKGARRTEAFF. CDR3 sequence (DNA): TGTGCCAGCACGAAAGGGGCGAGGAGAACTGAAGCTTTCTTT.

In DNA, the CDR3 is TGTGCCAGCAGCTTTGGACAGGACTATGGCTACACCTTC. Amino acid sequence: CASSFGQDYGYTF. V usage is TRBV7-2 and J usage is TRBJ1-2; 7 bases agree with TRBD1. CDR3 size: 13 residues. Trimming took 3 bases from V and 3 from J; bases not matched to a gene: 1. Germline loops: CDR1 SGHTA, CDR2 FQGNSA.